Below are 21 T cell receptor beta chains sequenced from a single sample in a study of OX40 agonist ivuxolimab in advanced cancers. Profiling relied on immunoSEQ multiplex PCR, and the TCRdb table lists in-frame clones only, not all of them. The profile shows about 14,000 clones, approximately 80% of them singletons. The sequencing used CD4+ or CD8+ T cells sorted from blood, collected in a trial of the OX40 agonist ivuxolimab. The receptors originated from an adult with an advanced solid tumor such as melanoma, head and neck, liver or kidney cancer.

By its share, this clone is large. The V gene is TRBV6-5, the J gene TRBJ1-2; D ambiguous. The V gene's germline CDR1 is MNHEY and CDR2 SVGAGI. V was cut by 2 bases and J by 6 bases, with 13 bases left in between. The CDR3 extends over 14 amino acids. In DNA, the CDR3 is TGTGCCAGCAGTTACCTCCCAGCAAGTGATGGCTACACCTTC. Amino acids: CASSYLPASDGYTF.

V is TRBV12-5 and J is TRBJ2-7; 7 bases fit TRBD1. Germline trimming cut 1 base from V and 3 bases from J; bases unmatched to any gene: 6. The germline CDR1 and CDR2 sequences are LGHNT and FRNRAP. The CDR3 has 15 residues. The CDR3 bases are TGTGCTAGTGGTTTGGGACAGGGTAGTATCTACGAGCAGTACTTC. It translates to CASGLGQGSIYEQYF.

For this clone: At one end, the junction sequence differs from germline, possibly due to a read error. The rearrangement links TRBV5-4 to TRBJ2-3; the match to TRBD2 covers 11 bases. The CDR3 contains 13 residues. Germline CDR1 reads SGHNT; CDR2 reads YYREEE (reference sequence). This chain's CDR3 is CASSQGLAGGLRF. The CDR3 nucleotides are TGTGCCAGCAGCCAAGGGCTAGCGGGAGGCCTTCGATTT.

The chain employs TRBV11-3 and TRBJ2-3, with D hard to call. V dropped 0 bases and J dropped 7 bases, with 8 bases sitting between them. This CDR3 has 13 amino acids. Per the germline V gene, CDR1 is SGHNT and CDR2 is YENEEA. CDR3 nucleotide sequence: TGTGCCAGCAGCTTAGATCCGGTGAATACGCAGTATTTT. It encodes CASSLDPVNTQYF.

This clone was detected once. The chain has TRBV6-5 and TRBJ2-1, with D possibly matching TRBD2 (6 bases). Germline V lookup: CDR1 MNHEY, CDR2 SVGAGI. The CDR3 is 12 amino acids. Between the trimmed V and J ends, which lost 6 bases and 10 bases, there was a span of 13 bases. CDR3 sequence (DNA): TGTGCCAGCAGAGACGGGGCGGGGGAGCAGTTCTTC. This gives the protein CASRDGAGEQFF.

The chain is built from TRBV7-8 and TRBJ2-7; weak D call: TRBD2 (6 bases). CDR1 is SGHVS, CDR2 FQNEAQ, per germline. CDR3 size: 18 residues. Trimming took 0 bases from V and 6 from J, leaving 24 bases between them. This CDR3 reads CASSLAKGRGALALEQYF. DNA for the CDR3: TGTGCCAGCAGCTTAGCGAAGGGGCGCGGGGCCCTAGCGCTCGAGCAGTACTTC.

The genes are TRBV28 and TRBJ1-6; a weak D match, TRBD1 (6 bases). Trimming left V 4 bases short and J 5 bases short, with 12 bases between. The germline CDR1 and CDR2 sequences are MDHEN and SYDVKM. The CDR3 has 15 residues. CDR3 in DNA: TGTGCCAGCAGTTCGGAAACAGGGAATAATTCACCCCTCCACTTT. Amino acids: CASSSETGNNSPLHF.

The chain combines TRBV27 with TRBJ2-1, with D possibly TRBD2 on 6 matching bases. This CDR3 comprises 15 residues. Germline CDR1 and CDR2: MNHEY and SMNVEV (reference sequence). V was trimmed by 6 bases and J by 2 bases, leaving 14 bases between them. The CDR3 coding sequence is TGTGCCAGCAGGACGACGGGGGAACCCTACAATGAGCAGTTCTTC. Residues: CASRTTGEPYNEQFF.

This sequence joins TRBV27 and TRBJ2-1, with 12 nucleotides matching TRBD2. The V segment lost 5 bases and the J segment 8 bases; nucleotides outside the gene matches: 4. In germline, CDR1 is MNHEY, CDR2 SMNVEV (reference sequence). The CDR3 sequence is 14 residues long. The CDR3 is CASSLGTSGYEQFF. Here the CDR3 DNA reads TGTGCCAGCAGTCTCGGGACTAGCGGGTATGAGCAGTTCTTC.

The V gene is TRBV7-9, the J gene TRBJ2-7; possibly TRBD2 for D (6 bases). The ends were cut back, 7 bases at V and 2 bases at J, with 12 bases in the middle. Germline loops: CDR1 SEHNR, CDR2 FQNEAQ (reference sequence). The CDR3 runs 13 residues. The chain's CDR3 is CASTTGGAYEQYF. The DNA of the CDR3 is TGTGCCAGCACCACCGGCGGGGCCTACGAGCAGTACTTC.

The chain links TRBV5-4 to TRBJ2-7; D may be TRBD1 or TRBD2 (6 bases each). Germline V gene sequence: CDR1 SGHNT, CDR2 YYREEE (reference sequence). The CDR3 totals 13 residues. V was trimmed by 5 bases and J by 5 bases, leaving 14 bases between them. CDR3: CASRLQGGNEQYF. CDR3 DNA: TGTGCCAGCAGGTTACAGGGAGGAAACGAGCAGTACTTC.

By share, this clone ranks as medium-sized (0.01 to 0.1%). The CDR3 coding sequence is TGTGCCAGCAGAGTTAGCGGGAGCGATTACAATGAGCAGTTCTTC. This codes for CASRVSGSDYNEQFF. The chain carries TRBV7-3 and TRBJ2-1, with TRBD2 matching over 9 bases. This CDR3 contains 15 residues. Germline values: CDR1 SGHTA, CDR2 FQGTGA. V shed 6 bases and J 4 bases; nucleotides not matched to a gene: 7.

This chain uses TRBV19 with TRBJ2-1, with 9 bases matching TRBD2. The CDR3 consists of 16 residues. The ends lost 4 bases at V and 2 bases at J; junction bases unmatched: 6. The germline CDR1 and CDR2 sequences are LNHDA and SQIVND (reference sequence). The CDR3 nucleotides are TGTGCCAGTAGTAGCTCGCTAGCGGGACCCTACAATGAGCAGTTCTTC. The encoded protein is CASSSSLAGPYNEQFF.

The chain has TRBV4-2 and TRBJ2-3, with D hard to call. V was shortened by 8 bases and J by 6 bases, with 12 bases between the two germline ends. CDR3 length: 12 residues. Germline V CDR1 and CDR2: LGHNA, YNFKEQ. The CDR3 nucleotides read TGTGCCAGCGGCCGAGTGGGGGATACGCAGTATTTT. Its protein product is CASGRVGDTQYF.

The CDR3 loop reads CASSLLRGGSSYEQYF. CDR3 sequence (DNA): TGCGCCAGCAGCCTCCTGCGGGGGGGAAGCTCCTACGAGCAGTACTTC. The V gene is TRBV4-1, the J gene TRBJ2-7; 9 nucleotides match TRBD2. The trim removed 4 bases at V and 0 bases at J, leaving 7 bases unmatched. The CDR3 has 16 residues. The germline gives CDR1 MGHRA, CDR2 YSYEKL.

The V gene is TRBV30, the J gene TRBJ1-3, with 7 bases that match TRBD1. The V gene end was trimmed by 0 bases and the J gene end by 2 bases; junction bases not matched to a gene: 4. This CDR3 has 15 residues. CDR1 GTSNPN and CDR2 SVGIG come from the germline V gene (reference sequence). The CDR3 reads CAWSVADRAGNTIYF. The CDR3, as DNA: TGTGCCTGGAGTGTCGCAGACAGGGCTGGAAACACCATATATTTT.

The chain joins TRBV5-6 to TRBJ2-7; 7 bases align to TRBD1. The CDR3 spans 13 residues. V lost 3 bases, J lost 3 bases, and 3 bases stayed unmatched. Germline V CDR1 and CDR2: SGHDT, YYEEEE. This CDR3 reads CASSWAGGYEQYF. CDR3 DNA: TGTGCCAGCAGCTGGGCAGGGGGCTACGAGCAGTACTTC.

V is TRBV4-2 and J is TRBJ2-5, with TRBD2 identical over 8 bases. CDR1 and CDR2 from the germline V gene are LGHNA and YNFKEQ. The CDR3 is 14 amino acids. The trim removed 4 bases at V and 4 bases at J, leaving 5 bases unmatched. The CDR3 loop reads CASSPKGLAETQYF. The DNA of the CDR3 is TGTGCCAGCAGCCCAAAAGGACTAGCAGAGACCCAGTACTTC.

The CDR3 DNA reads TGTGCCAGCAGTTTACGGGGTAATGGGCACTACGAGCAGTACTTC. Encoded protein: CASSLRGNGHYEQYF. The chain links TRBV27 to TRBJ2-7; D might be TRBD2 (5 bases). The CDR3 is made up of 15 amino acids. Trimming took 2 bases from V and 3 from J, leaving 14 bases between them. Germline CDR1 MNHEY, CDR2 SMNVEV (reference sequence).

The DNA of the CDR3 is TGTGCCAGCAGCTATGGACTAGCGGGAGATGAGCAGTTCTTC. Its protein product is CASSYGLAGDEQFF. The chain employs TRBV6-4 and TRBJ2-1, with TRBD2 matching 13 bases. Per germline, CDR1 MRHNA and CDR2 SNTAGT. The CDR3 covers 14 residues. J was trimmed by 8 bases and V by 6 bases; bases with no gene match: 4.

This clone is deemed large (0.1 to 1%). This chain connects TRBV7-9 to TRBJ2-7; the match to TRBD1 covers 9 bases. This CDR3 comprises 14 residues. Germline CDR1 is SEHNR and CDR2 is FQNEAQ (reference sequence). Germline trimming cut 6 bases from V and 0 bases from J; bases unmatched to any gene: 3. Written as DNA, the CDR3 is TGTGCCAGCAGAGGACAGGGGAGCTCCTACGAGCAGTACTTC. Translated: CASRGQGSSYEQYF.